This T cell receptor beta chain was recorded in a study of cytomegalovirus exposure and HLA in healthy donors. Study in general: Out of about 179 million T cells, an earlier analysis found more than 95 million unique TCR beta sequences in total. Study-level findings and limits: When analyzed later, a missense DCLRE1C variant was found to be linked to TCR beta V- and J-gene trimming. Sequences of the TCR beta chain were said to predict the HLA-A and HLA-B alleles of most subjects accurately. Most TCR beta V segments were productive about 87% or about 30% of the time in an earlier analysis.

The CDR3 totals 16 residues. CDR1 SEHNR and CDR2 FQNEAQ come from the germline V gene (reference sequence). Trimming took 1 base from V and 7 from J; bases not matched to a gene: 7. This clone has just one count. The antigen is not known. The PCR had 60 Vbeta and 13 Jbeta primers. The protocol was immunoSEQ multiplex PCR, while the TCRdb copy is restricted to in-frame clones and leaves out a portion. The data hold around 160,000 clones, with more than 60% observed a single time. This rearrangement joins TRBV7-9 to TRBJ1-4; 9 positions agree with TRBD1. Sequences were obtained from PBMCs. This TCR was sampled from a man between 40 and 49 years old in good health and CMV-seropositive. CDR3: CASSLGGTGKTEKLFF. CDR3 nucleotide sequence: TGTGCCAGCAGCTTAGGAGGGACAGGGAAAACTGAAAAACTGTTTTTT.